The T cell receptor (beta chain) described here comes from a study of blood T cell repertoires in COVID-19. Study-level information: Samples representing acute and convalescent COVID-19 were sourced from the United States, Italy and Spain. Sources were T cells, B-cell-depleted T cells, or PBMCs; the material itself was cDNA or gDNA.

This clone was counted between two and nine times. Under the authors' procedure: Cell counts per sample came from amplifying reference gene primers. Method: immunoSEQ multiplex PCR; TCRdb's copy keeps in-frame clones and lacks some. For V, J and clone size, that table is used; D and trimming come from the DNA. Of around 77,000 clones listed, roughly four fifths were seen once; the top ten hold 25% to 30%. Trimming shortened V by 6 bases and J by 8 bases, and 10 bases separated the two germline ends. This CDR3 has 11 residues. Per germline, CDR1 MNHNY and CDR2 SVGAGI (reference sequence). The sequence came from a woman older than 75 with active or convalescent COVID-19. The chain recombines TRBV6-6 with TRBJ1-1; unclear D gene. The source material was peripheral blood. The CDR3 DNA sequence: TGTGCCAGCAGCGGAGCCCCAGAAGCTTTCTTT. It encodes CASSGAPEAFF.